What follows is one T cell receptor (beta chain) and its context. What it binds is not known. The junction departs from germline at one end; a sequencing error may be responsible. Other DNA sequences from this sample encode an identical CDR3 as well. Only in-frame clones appear in the TCRdb table, and some are missing; sequencing was by immunoSEQ multiplex PCR. The sample lists tens of thousands of clones; about four fifths were seen once. Exclusion applied to patients with autoimmune disease history or systemic immunosuppression. The CDR3 extends over 14 amino acids. From germline, CDR1 is SGHVS and CDR2 FNYEAQ. The sample belongs to a study of OX40 agonist ivuxolimab in advanced cancers. Turning to the study itself: A partial response was reached by three patients: one with hepatocellular carcinoma and two with cutaneous melanoma. Study outcomes and limitations: On average, CD8+ T cells had more expanded clones than CD4+.

The origin of this receptor is an adult with an advanced solid tumor such as melanoma, head and neck, liver or kidney cancer. The sample here was CD4+ or CD8+ T cells sorted from blood, taken in a trial of the OX40 agonist ivuxolimab. The chain employs TRBV7-6 and TRBJ2-7; a weak D match, TRBD2 (6 bases). In nucleotides, the CDR3 is TGTGCCAGTAGCTCAAACCCTCGGGGGAACGAGCAGTACTTC. Amino acids: CASSSNPRGNEQYF.